Below, one T cell receptor (beta chain) is given with its context. These data belong to a study of control samples from healthy donors and cancer patients. Profiling relied on immunoSEQ multiplex PCR, and the TCRdb table lists in-frame clones only, not all of them. The data hold about 89,000 clones, with more than 75% observed a single time. Trimming cost V 4 bases and J 0 bases, with 10 bases left between them. This CDR3 contains 16 residues. Germline V CDR1 and CDR2: LNHDA, SQIVND (reference sequence). Sequenced sample: blood. The chain couples TRBV19 to TRBJ2-6; either TRBD1 or TRBD2 may fit D (5 bases each). This clonotype was obtained from a woman aged 40 to 50 in good health. CDR3 nucleotide sequence: TGTGCCAGTAGTAGGGGACGGTCCTCTGGGGCCAACGTCCTGACTTTC. This gives the protein CASSRGRSSGANVLTF. Variable domain in full (rest from reference TRBV19 and TRBJ2-6): DGGITQSPKYLFRKEGQNVTLSCEQNLNHDAMYWYRQDPGQGLRLIYYSQIVNDFQKGDIAEGYSVSREKKESFPLTVTSAQKNPTAFYLCASSRGRSSGANVLTFGAGSRLTVL.